One sample yielded the 6 T cell receptor beta chains listed below, sequenced in a study of cytomegalovirus exposure and HLA in healthy donors. TCRdb's table, derived via immunoSEQ multiplex PCR, lists solely in-frame clones and lacks some. Among 350,000 or so clones listed, 70% to 90% were seen once. What was sequenced was PBMCs. All receptors come from a woman aged 18-29 years in good health and CMV-seronegative.

V gene TRBV4-3 combines with J gene TRBJ2-7; 8 nucleotides line up with TRBD1. The CDR3 extends over 16 amino acids. Trimming took 0 bases from V and 3 from J; bases not matched to a gene: 7. Germline-derived CDR1 and CDR2 are LGHNA and YSLEER. CDR3 region: CASSQDRSGGSYEQYF. CDR3 bases: TGCGCCAGCAGCCAAGACCGGTCAGGGGGCAGCTACGAGCAGTACTTC.

This clone was detected only a few times. The J gene is TRBJ2-3, the V gene TRBV9; 14 nucleotides match TRBD2. Germline V gene data show CDR1 as SGDLS and CDR2 as YYNGEE. With 3 bases clipped from V and 4 bases from J, the junction kept 7 bases outside the gene matches. The CDR3 loop spans 17 amino acids. The CDR3 DNA is TGTGCCAGCAGCGAGAGGGGACTAGCGGGAGAGCCAGATACGCAGTATTTT. Encoded protein: CASSERGLAGEPDTQYF.

The J gene is TRBJ2-7, the V gene TRBV21-1; TRBD2 reflects the table's D call only, with no check against the DNA. TRBV21-1 is labeled a pseudogene. This CDR3 is built from 18 residues. The CDR3 sequence: CASSKAGSVGGSRDEQYF. Written as DNA, the CDR3 is TGTGCCAGCAGCAAAGCAGGGTCGGTCGGGGGGTCCAGGGACGAGCAGTACTTC.

The rearrangement joins TRBV5-6 to TRBJ1-3, with 8 bases fitting TRBD1. Germline assignment: CDR1 SGHDT and CDR2 YYEEEE. The CDR3 runs to 17 residues. Trimming at V came to 6 bases and at J to 4 bases, leaving 15 bases not matched to a gene. CDR3 bases: TGTGCCAGCACTACAGGGGGTCCCTTCAAAGGAGGAAACACCATATATTTT. It is translated as CASTTGGPFKGGNTIYF.

The chain carries TRBV11-2 and TRBJ1-4, with unresolved D. V was clipped by 2 bases and J by 6 bases, with 13 bases between them. This CDR3 region has 15 residues. CDR1 is SGHAT and CDR2 is FQNNGV in the germline V gene. The CDR3 is CASSLLFGPYEKLFF. CDR3 in DNA: TGTGCCAGCAGCTTACTCTTTGGCCCCTATGAAAAACTGTTTTTT.

The rearrangement links TRBV5-1 to TRBJ2-6; the D gene is possibly TRBD1 (6 bases). Germline CDR1 and CDR2: SGHRS and YFSETQ. The ends were cut back, 2 bases at V and 0 bases at J, with 9 bases in the middle. The CDR3 covers 16 residues. CDR3: CASSLQGASGANVLTF. The CDR3 DNA reads TGCGCCAGCAGCTTACAGGGAGCCTCTGGGGCCAACGTCCTGACTTTC.